The rows below give T cell receptor beta chains drawn from one sample of a study of shared clonotypes between healthy human individuals. The table came from immunoSEQ multiplex PCR; TCRdb's copy has only in-frame clones and leaves some out. The table has fewer than 550,000 clones, about 75% seen once. The specimen was PBMCs. These receptors all stem from a woman aged 40 to 50 in good health. Some clones in this sample may be carry-over from other donors' samples. Both conserved end residues are trimmed from each CDR3. A D gene is named only where the DNA matches it firmly. Only part of the rows carry a size: once, few, many, or a class if the clone is expanded.

clone size	V gene	D gene	J gene	CDR3 protein
once	TRBV5-6	-	TRBJ1-1	ASSYGPGRDTDAF
-	TRBV19	TRBD2	TRBJ2-5	ATRGLAGVGRETQY
-	TRBV4-1	TRBD1	TRBJ1-2	ASSQEAQGALNYGYT
-	TRBV5-1	-	TRBJ1-1	ASSLGQPGLEAF
-	TRBV21-1	-	TRBJ2-7	ASSNSRQKSSYEQY
-	TRBV27	-	TRBJ2-7	ASSLFVGFEQY
once	TRBV5-1	-	TRBJ2-7	ASSLEGTEVRY
few	TRBV30	TRBD1	TRBJ1-6	AWGDSPNSPLH
many	TRBV18	TRBD1	TRBJ1-3	ASSPDRGVAGNTIY
once	TRBV27	TRBD2	TRBJ2-1	ASTVAGGDEQF
-	TRBV7-6	-	TRBJ2-5	ASSFSSTSQETQY
-	TRBV30	-	TRBJ2-7	AWRSRGAPQY
-	TRBV7-8	-	TRBJ2-1	ASSFRTLLYNEQF
-	TRBV27	TRBD1	TRBJ2-7	ASSRQGYGYEQY
-	TRBV10-3	TRBD1	TRBJ1-2	AIRTGGSSYGYT
-	TRBV19	-	TRBJ1-2	ASSIDSGPREGYT
-	TRBV15	-	TRBJ1-2	ATSREMGGYT
-	TRBV7-8	-	TRBJ1-2	ASRPGSNYGYT
-	TRBV5-1	TRBD2	TRBJ2-3	ASSLATSGSSTDTQY
-	TRBV28	-	TRBJ2-7	ASSLQQNYEQY
-	TRBV5-1	TRBD1	TRBJ1-3	ASSQYGTGDTIY
few	TRBV18	TRBD1	TRBJ1-1	ASSQLGGQGNTEAF
-	TRBV5-4	TRBD2	TRBJ2-7	ASSRRTSWGEQY
-	TRBV4-1	-	TRBJ1-2	ASSHTATTGIDYGYT
-	TRBV19	-	TRBJ1-4	ASSIRAFEKLF
-	TRBV7-2	-	TRBJ2-2	ASSLARRTGELF
-	TRBV6-6	-	TRBJ1-2	ASSLTDQGGYT
-	TRBV5-1	TRBD2	TRBJ2-3	ASSLAVLAGADTQY